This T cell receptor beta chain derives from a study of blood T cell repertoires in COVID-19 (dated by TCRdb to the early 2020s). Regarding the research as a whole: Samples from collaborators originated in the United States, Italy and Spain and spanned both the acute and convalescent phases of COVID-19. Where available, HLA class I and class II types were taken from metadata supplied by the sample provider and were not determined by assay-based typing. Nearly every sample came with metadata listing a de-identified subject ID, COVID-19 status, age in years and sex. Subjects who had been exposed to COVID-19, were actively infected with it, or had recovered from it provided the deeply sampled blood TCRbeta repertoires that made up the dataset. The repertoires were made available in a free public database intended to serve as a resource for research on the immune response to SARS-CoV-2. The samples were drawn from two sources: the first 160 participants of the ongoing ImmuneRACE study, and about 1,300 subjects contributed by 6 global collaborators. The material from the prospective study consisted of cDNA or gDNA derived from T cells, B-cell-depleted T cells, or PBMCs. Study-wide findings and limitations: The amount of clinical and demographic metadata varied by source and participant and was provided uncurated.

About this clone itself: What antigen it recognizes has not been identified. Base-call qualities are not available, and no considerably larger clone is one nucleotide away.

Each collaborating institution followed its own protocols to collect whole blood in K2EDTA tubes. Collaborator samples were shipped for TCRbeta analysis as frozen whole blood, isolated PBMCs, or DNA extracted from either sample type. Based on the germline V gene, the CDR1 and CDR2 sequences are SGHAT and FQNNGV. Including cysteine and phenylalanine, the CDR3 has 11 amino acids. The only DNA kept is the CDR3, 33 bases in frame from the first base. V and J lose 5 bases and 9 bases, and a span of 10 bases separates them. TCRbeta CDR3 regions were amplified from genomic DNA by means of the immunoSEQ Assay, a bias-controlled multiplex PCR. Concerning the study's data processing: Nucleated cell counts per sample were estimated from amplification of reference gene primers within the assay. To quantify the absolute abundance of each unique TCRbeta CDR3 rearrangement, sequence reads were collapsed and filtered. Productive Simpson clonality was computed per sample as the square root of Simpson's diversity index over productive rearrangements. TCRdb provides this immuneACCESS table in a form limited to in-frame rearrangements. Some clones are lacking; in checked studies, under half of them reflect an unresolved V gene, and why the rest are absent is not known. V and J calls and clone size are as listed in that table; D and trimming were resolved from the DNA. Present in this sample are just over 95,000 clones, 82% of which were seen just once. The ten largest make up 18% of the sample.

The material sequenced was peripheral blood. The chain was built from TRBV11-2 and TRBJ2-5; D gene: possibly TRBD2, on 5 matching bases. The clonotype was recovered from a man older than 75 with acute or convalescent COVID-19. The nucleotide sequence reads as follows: TGTGCCAGCAGCCTGAGGGATGCCCAGTACTTC. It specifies CASSLRDAQYF.